These 25 T cell receptor beta chains were all obtained from the same sample, sequenced in a study of response to subunit inactivated influenza vaccine. One entry per CDR3 protein, called by TCRdb with MiXCR from the RT-PCR reads. The data hold more than 150,000 distinct CDR3 sequences, with around 9% observed a single time. The sample in question was non-naive T cells sorted from PBMCs, obtained on the day of vaccination. The receptors were gathered from a man aged 50-60 years who received an inactivated influenza vaccine.

This clonotype was observed a few times. CDR3: CASSQELAGLDNEQFF. In DNA form, the CDR3 reads TGCGCCAGCAGCCAAGAACTCGCGGGATTGGATAATGAGCAGTTCTTC. This chain joins TRBV4-3 and TRBJ2-1; weak D call: TRBD2 (6 bases). With 0 bases removed from V and 7 bases from J, the gap between germline ends came to 16 bases. CDR3 size: 16 residues. CDR1 is LGHNA and CDR2 is YSLEER in the germline V gene.

This clonotype turned up a few times. V is TRBV5-5 and J is TRBJ2-5, with 7 bases matching TRBD1. Per the germline V gene, CDR1 is SGHKS and CDR2 is YYEKEE (reference sequence). The CDR3 is 14 residues long. V lost 3 bases and J lost 2; bases outside the gene matches: 4. In DNA form, the CDR3 reads TGTGCCAGCAGCTCTGGGACAGTACAAGAGACCCAGTACTTC. Translated: CASSSGTVQETQYF.

The sample holds a few counts of this clonotype. The chain links TRBV15 to TRBJ2-1; 8 nucleotides align to TRBD1. The CDR3 runs to 16 residues. Germline CDR1 LNHNV, CDR2 YYDKDF (reference sequence). The ends lost 0 bases at V and 3 bases at J; junction bases unmatched: 4. In DNA, the CDR3 is TGTGCCACCAGCAGAGAACGACAGGGGATCTACAATGAGCAGTTCTTC. Encoded protein: CATSRERQGIYNEQFF. Variable domain in full (rest from reference TRBV15 and TRBJ2-1): DAMVIQNPRYQVTQFGKPVTLSCSQTLNHNVMYWYQQKSSQAPKLLFHYYDKDFNNEADTPDNFQSRRPNTSFCFLDIRSPGLGDTAMYLCATSRERQGIYNEQFFGPGTRLTVL.

The sample holds many counts of this clonotype. The gene calls are TRBV6-1 and TRBJ2-7; 8 nucleotides align to TRBD2. Germline V gives CDR1 MNHNS, CDR2 SASEGT. The CDR3 runs to 14 residues. Trimming cost V 6 bases and J 0 bases; bases outside gene matches: 4. Here the CDR3 DNA reads TGTGCCAGCAGGGGTAGCGGGATCTCCTACGAGCAGTACTTC. Translation: CASRGSGISYEQYF.

V usage is TRBV27 and J usage is TRBJ2-6; 8 positions match TRBD1. Germline CDR1 reads MNHEY; CDR2 reads SMNVEV (reference sequence). CDR3 length: 17 residues. J gave up 0 bases and V 6 bases, and 7 bases lay outside the gene matches. CDR3: CASRPGGAASGANVLTF. The CDR3 DNA sequence: TGTGCCAGCAGGCCAGGGGGCGCCGCCTCTGGGGCCAACGTCCTGACTTTC.

This chain joins TRBV5-4 and TRBJ2-2; the D is unclear. Trimming removed 7 bases at V and 3 bases at J, with 10 bases between. The CDR3 extends over 13 amino acids. The germline CDR1 and CDR2 sequences are SGHNT and YYREEE (reference sequence). CDR3 DNA: TGTGCCAGCGTAGGGTACGACACCGGGGAGCTGTTTTTT. This translates into CASVGYDTGELFF.

There are many counts of this clonotype. The rearrangement joins TRBV10-2 to TRBJ2-3, with D perhaps matching TRBD2 (6 bases). Looked up from germline, CDR1 is WSHSY and CDR2 is SAAADI. Trimming cost V 6 bases and J 0 bases, with 13 bases left between them. This CDR3 spans 15 amino acids. CDR3 in DNA: TGCGCCAGCAGAGTAGAACGGGGGAGCACAGATACGCAGTATTTT. Translating it yields CASRVERGSTDTQYF.

This clonotype was counted ten times or more. This rearrangement joins TRBV12-3 or TRBV12-4 to TRBJ2-7; 8 bases align to TRBD1. With V trimmed by 4 bases and J by 4 bases, 15 bases remained unmatched. CDR3 length: 17 residues. The CDR3 protein is CASSSQGQVPFHYEQYF. In nucleotides, the CDR3 is TGTGCCAGCAGTTCGCAGGGACAGGTACCGTTCCATTACGAGCAGTACTTC.

This clonotype was counted a few times. The V gene is TRBV11-2, the J gene TRBJ2-1; TRBD2 might be the D (6 bases). This CDR3 has 15 amino acids. Germline V lookup: CDR1 SGHAT, CDR2 FQNNGV. V was clipped by 5 bases and J by 7 bases, with 18 bases between them. CDR3: CASSAVQGLVNEQFF. In DNA form, the CDR3 reads TGTGCCAGCAGCGCAGTCCAGGGACTCGTAAATGAGCAGTTCTTC.

This clonotype was counted at least ten times. The chain's CDR3 is CASSVTTLFYNEQFF. As DNA, the CDR3 is TGCGCCAGCAGTGTGACGACTCTATTTTACAATGAGCAGTTCTTC. The chain joins TRBV10-2 to TRBJ2-1; D is uncertain. The CDR3 runs to 15 residues. V was pared by 4 bases and J by 4 bases, with 14 bases between. The germline gives CDR1 WSHSY, CDR2 SAAADI.

This clonotype came up many times. The chain combines TRBV7-9 with TRBJ1-5, with TRBD1 as a possible D gene (5 bases). The CDR3 contains 15 residues. Germline V gene data show CDR1 as SEHNR and CDR2 as FQNEAQ (reference sequence). The V end was cut by 1 base, the J end by 2 bases, with 9 bases between. The CDR3: CASSLDGGGNQPQHF. The CDR3 nucleotides are TGTGCCAGCAGCTTAGATGGAGGGGGCAATCAGCCCCAGCATTTT.

The table lists this clonotype with a few counts. The chain couples TRBV28 to TRBJ2-1; TRBD2 matches at 13 bases. After removal of 6 bases from V and 1 base from J, the junction contained 6 bases not matched to a gene. This CDR3 has 17 residues. Germline CDR1 and CDR2: MDHEN and SYDVKM. The CDR3 nucleotides are TGTGCCAGCAGCCGTGGACTAGCGGGAGTTTCCTACAATGAGCAGTTCTTC. Protein product: CASSRGLAGVSYNEQFF.

There are many counts of this clonotype. The rearrangement links TRBV7-2 to TRBJ2-1; a weak D match, TRBD2 (5 bases). The V gene lost 2 bases and the J gene lost 2 bases, with 10 bases spanning the gap. Germline-derived CDR1 and CDR2 are SGHTA and FQGNSA. CDR3 length: 15 amino acids. The CDR3 sequence: CASSLSGGPYNEQFF. CDR3 coding DNA: TGTGCCAGCAGCTTAAGTGGAGGCCCCTACAATGAGCAGTTCTTC.

This clonotype was detected only a few times. J is TRBJ2-2 and V is TRBV4-2; D remains unclear. Per the germline V gene, CDR1 is LGHNA and CDR2 is YNFKEQ. V lost 4 bases and J 6 bases, leaving 15 bases between the germline ends. The length of the CDR3 is 15 residues. The CDR3 DNA reads TGTGCCAGCAGCCCGGAGAGTACACCCGCCGGGGAGCTGTTTTTT. Protein product: CASSPESTPAGELFF.

This clonotype was detected many times. V gene TRBV29-1 combines with J gene TRBJ1-2; D is perhaps TRBD1 (6 bases). There are 13 residues in the CDR3. The V end was cut by 6 bases, the J end by 5 bases, with 16 bases between. Germline CDR1 is SQVTM and CDR2 is ANQGSEA. CDR3 in DNA: TGCAGCGTGAGAGACCCGGACAGATATGGCTACACCTTC. It translates to CSVRDPDRYGYTF.

There are a few counts of this clonotype. This chain connects TRBV12-3 or TRBV12-4 to TRBJ1-5; tentative D call: TRBD1 (5 bases). V lost 1 base and J 6 bases, leaving 10 bases between the germline ends. CDR3 length equals 14 residues. CDR3 protein: CASSLGTGPQPQHF. The CDR3 nucleotides are TGTGCCAGCAGTTTAGGCACAGGTCCTCAGCCCCAGCATTTT.

This clonotype was recorded at least ten times. The gene calls are TRBV30 and TRBJ1-5; D is ambiguous. The CDR3 extends over 14 amino acids. Trimming stripped 6 bases from V and 2 bases from J, with 14 bases between. Germline values: CDR1 GTSNPN, CDR2 SVGIG (reference sequence). The CDR3 nucleotides read TGTGCCTGCTCGGCGGGTAGCGGCAATCAGCCCCAGCATTTT. Protein: CACSAGSGNQPQHF.

The chain recombines TRBV7-8 with TRBJ1-1; D is unclear. V lost 0 bases and J 9 bases, leaving 14 bases between the germline ends. The germline V gene encodes CDR1 SGHVS and CDR2 FQNEAQ. The length of the CDR3 is 14 residues. CDR3 sequence reads: CASSLAGSALKAFF. The CDR3 nucleotides are TGTGCCAGCAGCTTAGCAGGGTCCGCACTAAAAGCTTTCTTT.

This chain uses TRBV20-1 with TRBJ2-5, with D possibly TRBD2 on 5 matching bases. The ends were cut back, 6 bases at V and 8 bases at J, with 16 bases in the middle. The CDR3 spans 12 residues. Germline loops: CDR1 DFQATT, CDR2 SNEGSKA (reference sequence). CDR3: CSAKQLEVTQYF. The DNA of the CDR3 is TGCAGTGCCAAACAACTAGAAGTTACCCAGTACTTC.

This clonotype has just a few counts. V usage is TRBV5-1 and J usage is TRBJ2-3; 8 nucleotides line up with TRBD2. The CDR3 runs 14 residues. Germline CDR1 and CDR2: SGHRS and YFSETQ. V lost 4 bases to trimming and J lost 1 base; unmatched junction nucleotides: 2. The CDR3 coding sequence is TGCGCCAGCAGCAAAGCGGGGGGCACAGATACGCAGTATTTT. The encoded protein is CASSKAGGTDTQYF. The full variable domain, rest sourced from reference TRBV5-1 and TRBJ2-3, is KAGVTQTPRYLIKTRGQQVTLSCSPISGHRSVSWYQQTPGQGLQFLFEYFSETQRNKGNFPGRFSGRQFSNSRSEMNVSTLELGDSALYLCASSKAGGTDTQYFGPGTRLTVL.

This clonotype was detected a few times. The chain couples TRBV6-5 to TRBJ2-3; 8 nucleotides line up with TRBD2. CDR1 is MNHEY, CDR2 SVGAGI, per germline. This CDR3 has 16 residues. Trimming removed 2 bases from V and 2 bases from J; junction bases left unmatched: 6. The CDR3 nucleotides are TGTGCCAGCAGTTACCACCCGGGGGGGGACACAGATACGCAGTATTTT. This encodes CASSYHPGGDTDTQYF.

This clonotype showed up many times. This chain links TRBV12-3 or TRBV12-4 with TRBJ2-1, with 9 bases aligning to TRBD2. The ends lost 6 bases at V and 1 base at J; junction bases unmatched: 10. The CDR3 consists of 17 residues. The CDR3 region is CASRGFGTSLSYNEQFF. CDR3 bases: TGTGCCAGCAGGGGCTTCGGGACTAGCCTATCCTACAATGAGCAGTTCTTC.

This chain joins TRBV28 and TRBJ2-3, with 14 bases aligning to TRBD2. The junction had 7 bases not matched to a gene; V was cut back by 6 bases and J by 2 bases. Germline-derived CDR1 and CDR2 are MDHEN and SYDVKM. The CDR3 spans 17 residues. Here the CDR3 DNA reads TGTGCCAGCAGCCCGCGGACTAGCGGGGGGCTCACAGATACGCAGTATTTT. Its translation: CASSPRTSGGLTDTQYF.

This clonotype was seen many times. The genes are TRBV20-1 and TRBJ2-1; 9 nucleotides agree with TRBD1. Germline V gene sequence: CDR1 DFQATT, CDR2 SNEGSKA (reference sequence). There are 15 residues in the CDR3. V lost 6 bases to trimming and J lost 6 bases; unmatched junction nucleotides: 12. CDR3 coding DNA: TGCAGTGCCAGATGGGGGGGGACAGGGACCAATGAGCAGTTCTTC. It translates to CSARWGGTGTNEQFF.

The V gene is TRBV18, the J gene TRBJ2-1, with TRBD2 matching 8 bases. Germline assignment: CDR1 KGHSH and CDR2 LQKENI. The V gene end was trimmed by 1 base and the J gene end by 4 bases; junction bases not matched to a gene: 3. The CDR3 spans 15 residues. CDR3: CASSPLAGRYNEQFF. The CDR3 DNA is TGTGCCAGCTCACCACTAGCGGGGAGGTACAATGAGCAGTTCTTC.